A selection of T cell receptor beta chains follows, all from one sample in a study of cytomegalovirus exposure and HLA in healthy donors. Only in-frame clones appear in the TCRdb table, and some are missing; sequencing was by immunoSEQ multiplex PCR. The sample shows roughly 300,000 clones, about nine tenths of them seen only once. Sequencing used PBMCs. The receptors come from a woman aged 18-30 years in good health and CMV-seronegative. Each CDR3 is given with its conserved first and last residue. A D gene is named only where the DNA matches it firmly. Only part of the rows carry a size: once, few, many, or a class if the clone is expanded.

d_call: TRBD1
clone_size: NA
j_call: TRBJ2-7
v_call: TRBV5-1
cdr3_aa: CASSLDPTAGTGSYEQYF
cdr3_nt: TGCGCCAGCAGCTTGGACCCTACTGCCGGGACAGGGTCCTACGAGCAGTACTTC

d_call: TRBD2
clone_size: NA
j_call: TRBJ2-7
v_call: TRBV18
cdr3_aa: CASSLLAALPGEQYF
cdr3_nt: TGTGCCAGCTCTCTCCTAGCGGCCCTTCCCGGCGAGCAGTACTTC

d_call: NA
clone_size: NA
j_call: TRBJ1-1
v_call: TRBV9
cdr3_aa: CASSVGNGREAFF
cdr3_nt: TGTGCCAGCAGCGTAGGAAATGGGAGGGAAGCTTTCTTT

d_call: NA
clone_size: NA
j_call: TRBJ1-5
v_call: TRBV28
cdr3_aa: CASRAGDRRGQPQHF
cdr3_nt: TGTGCCAGCAGGGCGGGGGACCGGCGGGGTCAGCCCCAGCATTTT

d_call: NA
clone_size: NA
j_call: TRBJ2-7
v_call: TRBV10-3
cdr3_aa: CAINAQDGSSYEQYF
cdr3_nt: TGTGCCATCAACGCTCAGGACGGGAGCTCCTACGAGCAGTACTTC

d_call: NA
clone_size: NA
j_call: TRBJ1-5
v_call: TRBV25-1
cdr3_aa: CASRASPGQPQHF
cdr3_nt: TGTGCCAGCAGGGCCAGCCCAGGTCAGCCCCAGCATTTT

d_call: NA
clone_size: NA
j_call: TRBJ2-1
v_call: TRBV7-3
cdr3_aa: CASSSPGTYNEQFF
cdr3_nt: TGTGCCAGCAGCTCCCCGGGGACCTACAATGAGCAGTTCTTC

d_call: TRBD1
clone_size: NA
j_call: TRBJ2-7
v_call: TRBV7-9
cdr3_aa: CASTPDRGAASYEQYF
cdr3_nt: TGTGCCAGCACCCCAGACAGGGGAGCGGCATCCTACGAGCAGTACTTC

d_call: NA
clone_size: few
j_call: TRBJ1-1
v_call: TRBV30
cdr3_aa: CAWSKGQGPTEAFF
cdr3_nt: TGTGCCTGGAGTAAGGGGCAGGGGCCGACTGAAGCTTTCTTT

d_call: TRBD2
clone_size: NA
j_call: TRBJ2-7
v_call: TRBV19
cdr3_aa: CASSRSGLDPFGHDEQYF
cdr3_nt: TGTGCCAGTAGTCGATCGGGACTAGACCCTTTCGGGCACGACGAGCAGTACTTC

d_call: NA
clone_size: NA
j_call: TRBJ1-4
v_call: TRBV5-1
cdr3_aa: CASSLGGAPTNEKLFF
cdr3_nt: TGCGCCAGCAGCTTAGGGGGGGCACCTACTAATGAAAAACTGTTTTTT

d_call: NA
clone_size: NA
j_call: TRBJ2-7
v_call: TRBV6-5
cdr3_aa: CASSYAPASTAYEQYF
cdr3_nt: TGTGCCAGCAGTTACGCTCCGGCTAGCACAGCCTACGAGCAGTACTTC

d_call: TRBD2
clone_size: few
j_call: TRBJ2-2
v_call: TRBV9
cdr3_aa: CASSVGSGTNTGELFF
cdr3_nt: TGTGCCAGCAGCGTAGGGAGCGGGACCAACACCGGGGAGCTGTTTTTT

d_call: TRBD1
clone_size: NA
j_call: TRBJ1-4
v_call: TRBV7-2
cdr3_aa: CASSPSGQGSYEKLFF
cdr3_nt: TGTGCCAGCAGCCCTTCTGGACAGGGTTCGTATGAAAAACTGTTTTTT

d_call: NA
clone_size: NA
j_call: TRBJ2-1
v_call: TRBV2
cdr3_aa: CASSDIMSSYNEQFF
cdr3_nt: TGTGCCAGCAGTGATATAATGAGCTCCTACAATGAGCAGTTCTTC

d_call: TRBD1
clone_size: once
j_call: TRBJ2-5
v_call: TRBV2
cdr3_aa: CASSRDRGRGETQYF
cdr3_nt: TGTGCCAGCAGTCGAGACAGGGGGCGGGGAGAGACCCAGTACTTC

d_call: TRBD1
clone_size: NA
j_call: TRBJ2-1
v_call: TRBV29-1
cdr3_aa: CSVRPGTGNSGSYNEQFF
cdr3_nt: TGCAGCGTTCGTCCCGGGACAGGGAATAGCGGATCCTACAATGAGCAGTTCTTC

d_call: NA
clone_size: NA
j_call: TRBJ1-4
v_call: TRBV2
cdr3_aa: CASSGLGGEKLFF
cdr3_nt: TGTGCCAGCAGTGGTCTCGGAGGGGAAAAACTGTTTTTT

d_call: TRBD1
clone_size: once
j_call: TRBJ1-4
v_call: TRBV2
cdr3_aa: CASSALPGQGGEKLFF
cdr3_nt: TGTGCCAGCAGTGCCCTGCCGGGACAGGGAGGTGAAAAACTGTTTTTT

d_call: NA
clone_size: NA
j_call: TRBJ1-1
v_call: TRBV6-5
cdr3_aa: CASSSPSGQGGRAFF
cdr3_nt: TGTGCCAGCAGTTCGCCTTCAGGGCAGGGAGGTCGAGCTTTCTTT

d_call: TRBD2
clone_size: NA
j_call: TRBJ2-3
v_call: TRBV28
cdr3_aa: CASIPPLGAGDTDTQYF
cdr3_nt: TGTGCCAGCATTCCACCCCTCGGGGCGGGAGACACAGATACGCAGTATTTT

d_call: TRBD2
clone_size: NA
j_call: TRBJ2-5
v_call: TRBV5-1
cdr3_aa: CASSPGLAGFETQYF
cdr3_nt: TGCGCCAGCAGCCCTGGACTAGCGGGATTCGAGACCCAGTACTTC

d_call: TRBD1
clone_size: once
j_call: TRBJ1-1
v_call: TRBV5-1
cdr3_aa: CASGGQGAWTEAFF
cdr3_nt: TGCGCCAGCGGCGGACAGGGGGCTTGGACTGAAGCTTTCTTT

d_call: TRBD2
clone_size: NA
j_call: TRBJ2-7
v_call: TRBV6-5
cdr3_aa: CASSYWIAGGNYEQYF
cdr3_nt: TGTGCCAGCAGTTACTGGATAGCGGGGGGCAACTACGAGCAGTACTTC

d_call: NA
clone_size: NA
j_call: TRBJ2-7
v_call: TRBV11-3
cdr3_aa: CASSSLQAGEQYF
cdr3_nt: TGTGCCAGCAGCTCGTTGCAAGCCGGCGAGCAGTACTTC

d_call: NA
clone_size: NA
j_call: TRBJ2-7
v_call: TRBV5-6
cdr3_aa: CASSFLRYEQYF
cdr3_nt: TGTGCCAGCAGCTTCCTCAGATACGAGCAGTACTTC

d_call: NA
clone_size: NA
j_call: TRBJ2-7
v_call: TRBV19
cdr3_aa: CASNLGPMDYEQYF
cdr3_nt: TGTGCCAGTAATCTGGGCCCGATGGACTACGAGCAGTACTTC

d_call: TRBD1
clone_size: NA
j_call: TRBJ1-5
v_call: TRBV2
cdr3_aa: CASSVLGQGLSNQPQHF
cdr3_nt: TGTGCCAGCAGTGTACTGGGACAGGGCTTAAGCAATCAGCCCCAGCATTTT

d_call: TRBD1
clone_size: NA
j_call: TRBJ1-1
v_call: TRBV6-5
cdr3_aa: CASKRGLNTEAFF
cdr3_nt: TGTGCCAGCAAAAGGGGGCTGAACACTGAAGCTTTCTTT

d_call: NA
clone_size: few
j_call: TRBJ1-4
v_call: TRBV7-9
cdr3_aa: CASSLARASNEKLFF
cdr3_nt: TGTGCCAGCAGCTTAGCGCGGGCATCTAATGAAAAACTGTTTTTT

d_call: TRBD2
clone_size: NA
j_call: TRBJ2-1
v_call: TRBV7-9
cdr3_aa: CASSAVLAGGYNEQFF
cdr3_nt: TGTGCCAGCAGCGCGGTACTAGCGGGGGGATACAATGAGCAGTTCTTC

d_call: TRBD1
clone_size: NA
j_call: TRBJ2-3
v_call: TRBV29-1
cdr3_aa: CSVKKGQEGNTQYF
cdr3_nt: TGCAGCGTGAAGAAGGGACAGGAAGGAAATACGCAGTATTTT

d_call: TRBD1
clone_size: NA
j_call: TRBJ2-7
v_call: TRBV4-1
cdr3_aa: CASSQGQGATYEQYF
cdr3_nt: TGCGCCAGCAGCCAAGGACAGGGGGCTACTTACGAGCAGTACTTC

d_call: TRBD2
clone_size: once
j_call: TRBJ2-1
v_call: TRBV28
cdr3_aa: CASSSGLAGYNEQFF
cdr3_nt: TGTGCCAGCAGTTCGGGACTAGCGGGATACAATGAGCAGTTCTTC

d_call: TRBD2
clone_size: NA
j_call: TRBJ2-3
v_call: TRBV27
cdr3_aa: CASSFLAGGGTDTQYF
cdr3_nt: TGTGCCAGCAGTTTTCTAGCGGGGGGAGGCACAGATACGCAGTATTTT

d_call: NA
clone_size: NA
j_call: TRBJ1-1
v_call: TRBV18
cdr3_aa: CASSPPSSFGAGGEAFF
cdr3_nt: TGTGCCAGCTCACCCCCCTCGTCCTTTGGGGCCGGAGGGGAAGCTTTCTTT

d_call: TRBD1
clone_size: NA
j_call: TRBJ2-7
v_call: TRBV28
cdr3_aa: CASTLRTGPTYEQYF
cdr3_nt: TGTGCCAGCACTCTCCGGACAGGGCCGACTTACGAGCAGTACTTC

d_call: TRBD2
clone_size: once
j_call: TRBJ2-3
v_call: TRBV7-7
cdr3_aa: CASSYTSGRGDTQYF
cdr3_nt: TGTGCCAGCAGCTATACTAGCGGGAGGGGAGATACGCAGTATTTT

d_call: NA
clone_size: NA
j_call: TRBJ2-7
v_call: TRBV7-8
cdr3_aa: CASSKEAVSYEQYF
cdr3_nt: TGTGCCAGCAGCAAAGAGGCCGTTTCGTACGAGCAGTACTTC

d_call: NA
clone_size: once
j_call: TRBJ2-2
v_call: TRBV7-3
cdr3_aa: CASRLGSGTTNTGELFF
cdr3_nt: TGTGCCAGCAGACTGGGGAGCGGGACAACGAACACCGGGGAGCTGTTTTTT

d_call: NA
clone_size: NA
j_call: TRBJ1-2
v_call: TRBV27
cdr3_aa: CASSLSPGEIGYTF
cdr3_nt: TGTGCCAGCAGTTTATCCCCAGGGGAAATAGGCTACACCTTC

d_call: NA
clone_size: once
j_call: TRBJ2-2
v_call: TRBV6-5
cdr3_aa: CASLQTGELFF
cdr3_nt: TGTGCCAGCCTTCAGACCGGGGAGCTGTTTTTT

d_call: TRBD2
clone_size: once
j_call: TRBJ2-1
v_call: TRBV27
cdr3_aa: CASSLSGLAIEQFF
cdr3_nt: TGTGCCAGCAGTTTATCGGGACTAGCAATTGAGCAGTTCTTC

d_call: NA
clone_size: NA
j_call: TRBJ1-4
v_call: TRBV27
cdr3_aa: CASGLVSGEKLFF
cdr3_nt: TGTGCCAGCGGACTCGTGTCGGGTGAAAAACTGTTTTTT

d_call: TRBD2
clone_size: NA
j_call: TRBJ2-6
v_call: TRBV18
cdr3_aa: CASSPRSLAGENSGANVLTF
cdr3_nt: TGTGCCAGCTCACCACGGTCGCTAGCGGGAGAAAACTCTGGGGCCAACGTCCTGACTTTC

d_call: TRBD2
clone_size: NA
j_call: TRBJ2-5
v_call: TRBV29-1
cdr3_aa: CSVEINSGSQETQYF
cdr3_nt: TGCAGCGTTGAAATTAACAGCGGGAGCCAAGAGACCCAGTACTTC

d_call: TRBD2
clone_size: NA
j_call: TRBJ2-7
v_call: TRBV9
cdr3_aa: CASSPRTSGVPYEQYF
cdr3_nt: TGTGCCAGCAGCCCACGGACTAGCGGGGTTCCCTACGAGCAGTACTTC

d_call: NA
clone_size: NA
j_call: TRBJ1-2
v_call: TRBV30
cdr3_aa: CAWSDPVSAGAHGYTF
cdr3_nt: TGTGCCTGGAGTGACCCCGTCTCGGCAGGGGCTCACGGCTACACCTTC

d_call: NA
clone_size: NA
j_call: TRBJ2-1
v_call: TRBV7-2
cdr3_aa: CASSLDSGVVYNEQFF
cdr3_nt: TGTGCCAGCAGCTTAGACTCGGGAGTAGTTTACAATGAGCAGTTCTTC

d_call: TRBD1
clone_size: NA
j_call: TRBJ2-7
v_call: TRBV2
cdr3_aa: CASSERAGGRYEQYF
cdr3_nt: TGTGCCAGCAGTGAAAGGGCAGGGGGCCGCTACGAGCAGTACTTC

d_call: TRBD1
clone_size: NA
j_call: TRBJ2-5
v_call: TRBV7-2
cdr3_aa: CASSLQGQGVYEQYF
cdr3_nt: TGTGCCAGCAGCTTACAGGGACAGGGGGTATATGAGCAGTACTTC

d_call: NA
clone_size: NA
j_call: TRBJ1-2
v_call: TRBV18
cdr3_aa: CASSPGGMRGYTF
cdr3_nt: TGTGCCAGCTCACCAGGGGGCATGCGTGGCTACACCTTC

d_call: TRBD2
clone_size: NA
j_call: TRBJ2-3
v_call: TRBV11-2
cdr3_aa: CASSLGTSIGDTQYF
cdr3_nt: TGTGCCAGCAGCCTAGGGACTAGTATCGGAGATACGCAGTATTTT

d_call: NA
clone_size: NA
j_call: TRBJ2-2
v_call: TRBV7-2
cdr3_aa: CASSLFGLSNTGELFF
cdr3_nt: TGTGCCAGCAGCTTATTTGGACTATCGAACACCGGGGAGCTGTTTTTT

d_call: TRBD2
clone_size: NA
j_call: TRBJ2-1
v_call: TRBV6-6
cdr3_aa: CASRLLAGAYNEQFF
cdr3_nt: TGTGCCAGCAGGCTACTAGCGGGAGCGTACAATGAGCAGTTCTTC